The 16 T cell receptor beta chains given below trace back to one sample, sequenced in a study of T-cell reconstitution after alpha-beta-depleted transplantation in children. A TCRbeta library incorporating unique molecular identifiers was prepared. TCRdb itself ran the PCR reads through MiXCR, one entry per CDR3 protein. The sample includes fewer than 700,000 distinct CDR3 sequences, under 30% of them seen just once. Sequenced here: PBMCs, mostly from graft donor cells, sampled 360 days after TCRalphabeta/CD19-depleted stem cell transplant. Receptors were obtained from a boy under two years old who had a stem cell transplant for acute myeloid leukemia, so the T cells may come from the graft donor.

The sample holds many counts of this clonotype. The rearrangement links TRBV29-1 to TRBJ2-1, with D unclear. V dropped 1 base and J dropped 4 bases, with 8 bases sitting between them. The CDR3 sequence is 13 residues long. Germline V lookup: CDR1 SQVTM, CDR2 ANQGSEA. The CDR3 sequence is CSVEGLLYNEQFF. CDR3 sequence (DNA): TGCAGCGTTGAAGGGCTGTTATACAATGAGCAGTTCTTC.

This clonotype turned up a few times. The chain couples TRBV20-1 to TRBJ2-5, with TRBD2 matching over 10 bases. V trimming: 3 bases; J trimming: 4 bases; junction bases outside the gene matches: 2. Looked up from germline, CDR1 is DFQATT and CDR2 is SNEGSKA (reference sequence). The CDR3 spans 13 residues. Here the CDR3 reads CSASSGGGETQYF. The CDR3 DNA sequence: TGCAGTGCTAGCAGCGGGGGGGGAGAGACCCAGTACTTC.

V and J are TRBV11-1 and TRBJ2-2; the D gene is possibly TRBD2 (6 bases). V lost 0 bases to trimming and J lost 3 bases, with 26 bases between them. This CDR3 has 21 amino acids. Germline CDR1 SGHAT, CDR2 FQDESV (reference sequence). CDR3 protein: CASSLALGRGMGGMYTGELFF. The DNA of the CDR3 is TGTGCCAGCAGCTTAGCCCTTGGACGGGGGATGGGCGGCATGTACACCGGGGAGCTGTTTTTT. The full variable domain, completed using reference TRBV11-1 and TRBJ2-2, is EAEVAQSPRYKITEKSQAVAFWCDPISGHATLYWYRQILGQGPELLVQFQDESVVDDSQLPKDRFSAERLKGVDSTLKIQPAELGDSAMYLCASSLALGRGMGGMYTGELFFGEGSRLTVL.

V and J are TRBV19 and TRBJ2-7; tentatively, D is TRBD1 or TRBD2 (6 bases each). V lost 0 bases to trimming and J lost 1 base, with 10 bases between them. The CDR3 contains 15 residues. Germline V gene sequence: CDR1 LNHDA, CDR2 SQIVND (reference sequence). The CDR3 is CASSIDGGRSYEQYF. CDR3 bases: TGTGCCAGTAGTATAGACGGGGGCAGGTCCTACGAGCAGTACTTC.

A few counts support this clonotype. The J gene is TRBJ2-1, the V gene TRBV20-1, with a possible D match to TRBD1 (5 bases). The V end lost 6 bases, the J end lost 8 bases, and 23 bases lay between the germline ends. CDR1 and CDR2 from the germline V gene are DFQATT and SNEGSKA (reference sequence). This CDR3 is built from 15 residues. This CDR3 reads CSARHGAEAFDEQFF. In DNA form, the CDR3 reads TGCAGTGCAAGACATGGGGCAGAGGCGTTCGATGAGCAGTTCTTC.

This clonotype was seen many times. The chain employs TRBV5-1 and TRBJ2-1; D might be TRBD2 (6 bases). The V end lost 3 bases, the J end lost 10 bases, and 8 bases lay between the germline ends. Germline CDR1 is SGHRS and CDR2 is YFSETQ. The CDR3 length is 11 residues. The CDR3 loop reads CASSWAGEQFF. The CDR3 region has the DNA TGCGCCAGCAGCTGGGCGGGAGAGCAGTTCTTC.

The chain is built from TRBV12-3 or TRBV12-4 and TRBJ1-2, with a tentative D call TRBD1 (5 bases). This CDR3 has 15 amino acids. V was trimmed by 4 bases and J by 2 bases, leaving 14 bases between them. This CDR3 is CASSSGTTVNYGYTF. The CDR3 DNA is TGTGCCAGCAGTTCTGGGACGACAGTCAACTATGGCTACACCTTC.

On this clonotype itself: Sequence at one end of the junction differs from germline and may be a read error. The chain links TRBV4-2 to TRBJ1-1; TRBD1 is a possible D gene (5 bases). The CDR3 covers 14 residues. CDR1 is LGHNA and CDR2 is YNFKEQ in the germline V gene. The CDR3 coding sequence is TGTGCCAGCAGCGAAGACGCAGGGAGCACTGAAGCTTTCTTT. Translation gives CASSEDAGSTEAFF.

This CDR3 reads CASSLEDYAYNEQFF. The CDR3 bases are TGTGCCAGCAGTTTAGAAGACTATGCCTACAATGAGCAGTTCTTC. The chain recombines TRBV12-3 or TRBV12-4 with TRBJ2-1, with D possibly matching TRBD2 (5 bases). The CDR3 consists of 15 residues. Between the trimmed V and J ends, which lost 1 base and 2 bases, there was a span of 9 bases.

CDR3 loop: CSAEGGLGNIQYF. Written as DNA, the CDR3 is TGCAGTGCCGAGGGTGGGTTGGGGAACATTCAGTACTTC. The rearrangement joins TRBV20-1 to TRBJ2-4; D is perhaps TRBD2 (5 bases). The V gene's germline CDR1 is DFQATT and CDR2 SNEGSKA (reference sequence). CDR3 length equals 13 residues. V was cut by 6 bases and J by 7 bases, with 16 bases left in between.

The sample holds a few counts of this clonotype. The J gene is TRBJ2-7, the V gene TRBV20-1; TRBD1 matches at 9 bases. This CDR3 is 14 amino acids long. Germline-derived CDR1 and CDR2 are DFQATT and SNEGSKA (reference sequence). Trimming removed 5 bases from V and 2 bases from J; junction bases left unmatched: 7. The CDR3 bases are TGCAGTGCTTCCCCGGGACAGGGACCCTACGAGCAGTACTTC. Protein sequence: CSASPGQGPYEQYF.

This clonotype was recorded many times. The rearrangement uses TRBV20-1 and TRBJ2-7, with D possibly TRBD2 on 6 matching bases. The CDR3 sequence is 13 residues long. Germline assignment: CDR1 DFQATT and CDR2 SNEGSKA (reference sequence). Trimming took 0 bases from V and 3 from J, leaving 9 bases between them. This chain's CDR3 is CSARDRGIYEQYF. The CDR3 nucleotides are TGCAGTGCTAGAGATCGGGGGATCTACGAGCAGTACTTC.

Many counts were recorded for this clonotype. The chain carries TRBV12-3 or TRBV12-4 and TRBJ2-1; 10 nucleotides agree with TRBD2. The CDR3 sequence is 15 residues long. Trimming removed 2 bases from V and 4 bases from J; junction bases left unmatched: 2. CDR3 DNA: TGTGCCAGCAGTTTAACAGCGGGGGGGTACAATGAGCAGTTCTTC. This encodes CASSLTAGGYNEQFF.

The table lists this clonotype with many counts. This sequence joins TRBV29-1 and TRBJ2-3; possibly TRBD2 for D (7 bases). The V and J ends lost 7 bases and 3 bases respectively, with 17 bases between them. The CDR3 length is 14 residues. The V gene's germline CDR1 is SQVTM and CDR2 ANQGSEA. CDR3 sequence (DNA): TGCAGCGCTCGAAGGGGGGGCCTGACAGATACGCAGTATTTT. Translating it yields CSARRGGLTDTQYF.

V and J are TRBV5-1 and TRBJ1-6; D gene ambiguous. Germline V CDR1 and CDR2: SGHRS, YFSETQ. Trimming removed 0 bases from V and 4 bases from J, with 11 bases in between. The CDR3 spans 16 residues. CDR3 bases: TGCGCCAGCAGCTTGGATGGAGGAAAATATAATTCACCCCTCCACTTT. It codes for CASSLDGGKYNSPLHF.

DNA for the CDR3: TGCGCCAGCAGGACTAGCGGGAGCTACGAGCAGTACTTC. It specifies CASRTSGSYEQYF. The chain carries TRBV5-1 and TRBJ2-7; TRBD2 aligns across 12 bases. The ends lost 5 bases at V and 3 bases at J; junction bases unmatched: 0. The CDR3 sequence is 13 residues long. Germline V CDR1 and CDR2: SGHRS, YFSETQ.